This TCR beta chain comes out of a study of shared clonotypes between healthy human individuals. Each replicate PCR on the sorted subsets used 200 to 250 ng DNA (about 30,000 T cell genomes). Assay used: immunoSEQ multiplex PCR; TCRdb lists only in-frame clones, some missing. The profile covers more than 850,000 clones, with approximately 80% appearing a single time and 0.5% to 0.6% taken by the ten largest. The table lists this clone with many counts. The V end was cut by 6 bases, the J end by 4 bases, with 19 bases between. The CDR3 is made up of 15 amino acids. CDR1 and CDR2 (germline): MDHEN, SYDVKM.

This chain joins TRBV28 and TRBJ2-7, with D maybe TRBD1 (5 bases). What was sequenced was memory CD4+ T cells from PBMCs. Subset reported: CD45RA-negative fraction. This TCR was recovered from a man aged 18 to 29 in good health. Some clones in this sample may be carry-over from other donors' samples. As DNA, the CDR3 is TGTGCCAGCAGGGCCCAGGGTACTTACAATTACGAGCAGTACTTC. Translated: CASRAQGTYNYEQYF.